Each of the 13 T cell receptor beta chains below was sequenced from the same sample in a study of blood T cell repertoires in COVID-19. Clones were sequenced by immunoSEQ multiplex PCR, and TCRdb holds only the in-frame ones, with some missing. The sample has 25,000 to 35,000 clones, 88% seen once; the top ten hold about 25%. Sequencing was carried out using peripheral blood. All receptors come from a human donor in a cohort sampled during active COVID-19.

This chain joins TRBV18 and TRBJ1-1; no clear D. This CDR3 is built from 13 residues. Germline CDR1 reads KGHSH; CDR2 reads LQKENI. The V gene lost 2 bases and the J gene lost 4 bases, with 8 bases spanning the gap. CDR3 in DNA: TGTGCCAGCTCACCAACCCCAGTCACTGAAGCTTTCTTT. Its translation: CASSPTPVTEAFF.

The chain carries TRBV9 and TRBJ2-3; no clear D. CDR1 and CDR2 (germline): SGDLS, YYNGEE. V lost 0 bases to trimming and J lost 2 bases, with 13 bases between them. The CDR3 has 16 residues. Here the CDR3 DNA reads TGTGCCAGCAGCGTAGACCCAGGCCTTCCCACAGATACGCAGTATTTT. It is translated as CASSVDPGLPTDTQYF.

The gene calls are TRBV5-5 and TRBJ2-5; TRBD1 is a possible D gene (5 bases). V was clipped by 0 bases and J by 5 bases, with 11 bases between them. The CDR3 is made up of 14 amino acids. Per the germline V gene, CDR1 is SGHKS and CDR2 is YYEKEE (reference sequence). In nucleotides, the CDR3 is TGTGCCAGCAGCTTGGTCCAGGGTCCGGAGACCCAGTACTTC. Protein sequence: CASSLVQGPETQYF.

The chain is built from TRBV2 and TRBJ1-5, with D possibly TRBD1 on 5 matching bases. With 8 bases removed from V and 6 bases from J, the gap between germline ends came to 17 bases. The germline gives CDR1 SNHLY, CDR2 FYNNEI. The CDR3 runs to 14 residues. CDR3 bases: TGTGCCAGCGTGGGGGGAATTACGGGTCAGCCCCAGCATTTT. Protein product: CASVGGITGQPQHF.

This sequence joins TRBV6-6 and TRBJ1-1, with TRBD1 matching 9 bases. This CDR3 is 15 amino acids long. Germline CDR1 and CDR2: MNHNY and SVGAGI (reference sequence). V dropped 7 bases and J dropped 5; count of bases not matched to a gene: 11. The CDR3 region is CASNSQGAGGTEAFF. The CDR3 DNA reads TGTGCCAGCAACTCACAGGGGGCCGGTGGTACTGAAGCTTTCTTT.

V gene TRBV2 combines with J gene TRBJ1-1, with a weak D call TRBD1 (5 bases). The V end lost 3 bases, the J end lost 10 bases, and 12 bases lay between the germline ends. This CDR3 spans 12 amino acids. Germline assignment: CDR1 SNHLY and CDR2 FYNNEI. The CDR3 loop is CASSDSPRVAFF. The CDR3, as DNA: TGTGCCAGCAGTGATAGCCCCAGGGTAGCTTTCTTT.

The CDR3, as DNA: TGTGCCAGCAGTTTAGCCGGGAGGGGAGAGACCCAGTACTTC. Protein sequence: CASSLAGRGETQYF. The rearrangement joins TRBV27 to TRBJ2-5; 8 nucleotides match TRBD2. Unmatched junction bases numbered 3, after V lost 2 bases and J lost 4 bases. This CDR3 contains 14 residues. The germline gives CDR1 MNHEY, CDR2 SMNVEV (reference sequence).

The chain couples TRBV29-1 to TRBJ1-1, with a tentative D call TRBD1 (5 bases). CDR1 and CDR2 from the germline V gene are SQVTM and ANQGSEA. This CDR3 comprises 13 residues. Trimming shortened V by 4 bases and J by 4 bases, and 13 bases separated the two germline ends. The CDR3 sequence: CSVGGAGVTEAFF. The DNA of the CDR3 is TGCAGCGTTGGAGGGGCGGGGGTCACTGAAGCTTTCTTT.

The chain carries TRBV6-5 and TRBJ1-2, with D possibly being TRBD1 (6 bases). The ends were cut back, 2 bases at V and 0 bases at J, with 13 bases in the middle. The CDR3 runs to 16 residues. The V gene's germline CDR1 is MNHEY and CDR2 SVGAGI. This chain's CDR3 is CASSYRGTKANYGYTF. CDR3 sequence (DNA): TGTGCCAGCAGTTACAGGGGGACAAAAGCTAACTATGGCTACACCTTC.

J is TRBJ1-5 and V is TRBV2; D gene unclear. The CDR3 consists of 15 residues. V dropped 4 bases and J dropped 2 bases, with 12 bases sitting between them. Germline assignment: CDR1 SNHLY and CDR2 FYNNEI. The CDR3 reads CASSAEGQGNQPQHF. CDR3 bases: TGTGCCAGCAGTGCCGAAGGTCAGGGCAATCAGCCCCAGCATTTT. Full variable domain (missing parts from reference TRBV2 and TRBJ1-5): EPEVTQTPSHQVTQMGQEVILRCVPISNHLYFYWYRQILGQKVEFLVSFYNNEISEKSEIFDDQFSVERPDGSNFTLKIRSTKLEDSAMYFCASSAEGQGNQPQHFGDGTRLSIL.

V gene TRBV6-6 combines with J gene TRBJ1-2; the match to TRBD1 covers 7 bases. CDR3 length: 14 residues. Germline CDR1 is MNHNY and CDR2 is SVGAGI (reference sequence). Unmatched junction bases numbered 3, after V lost 3 bases and J lost 2 bases. The CDR3 nucleotides are TGTGCCAGCAGTTATCACAGGGGAAACTATGGCTACACCTTC. It specifies CASSYHRGNYGYTF.

This clone was picked up a small number of times. The CDR3 DNA follows: TGCGCCAGCAGCTTGGGAGGACAAACCAATCAGCCCCAGCATTTT. Translation: CASSLGGQTNQPQHF. The V and J genes are TRBV5-1 and TRBJ1-5; D is possibly TRBD1 (5 bases). The germline V gene encodes CDR1 SGHRS and CDR2 YFSETQ. The length of the CDR3 is 15 residues. Trimming shortened V by 0 bases and J by 3 bases, and 10 bases separated the two germline ends.

This clone was seen a few times. The chain uses TRBV4-1 and TRBJ1-3, with D possibly TRBD1 on 5 matching bases. Germline CDR1 reads MGHRA; CDR2 reads YSYEKL. The CDR3 runs 13 residues. The V end lost 4 bases, the J end lost 4 bases, and 8 bases lay between the germline ends. The CDR3 coding sequence is TGCGCCAGCAGCCCACAGGTGGGAAACACCATATATTTT. Encoded protein: CASSPQVGNTIYF.